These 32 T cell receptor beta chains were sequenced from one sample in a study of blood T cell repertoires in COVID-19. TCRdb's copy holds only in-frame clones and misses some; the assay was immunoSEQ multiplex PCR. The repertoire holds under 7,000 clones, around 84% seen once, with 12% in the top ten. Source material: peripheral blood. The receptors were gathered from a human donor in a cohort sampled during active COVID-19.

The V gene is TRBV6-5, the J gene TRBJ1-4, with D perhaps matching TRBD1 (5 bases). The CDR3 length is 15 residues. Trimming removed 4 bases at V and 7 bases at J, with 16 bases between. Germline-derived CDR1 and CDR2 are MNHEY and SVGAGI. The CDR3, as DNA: TGTGCCAGCAGTTCTGAGGGGAGGCGCGGTGAAAAACTGTTTTTT. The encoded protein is CASSSEGRRGEKLFF.

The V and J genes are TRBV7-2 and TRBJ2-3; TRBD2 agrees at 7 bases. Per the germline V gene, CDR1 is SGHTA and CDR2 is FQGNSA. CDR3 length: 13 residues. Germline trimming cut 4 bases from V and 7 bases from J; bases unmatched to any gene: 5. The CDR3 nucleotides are TGTGCCAGCAGCTCGGGAGCGGGATATACGCAGTATTTT. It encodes CASSSGAGYTQYF. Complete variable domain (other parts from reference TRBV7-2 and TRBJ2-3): GAGVSQSPSNKVTEKGKDVELRCDPISGHTALYWYRQSLGQGLEFLIYFQGNSAPDKSGLPSDRFSAERTGGSVSTLTIQRTQQEDSAVYLCASSSGAGYTQYFGPGTRLTVL.

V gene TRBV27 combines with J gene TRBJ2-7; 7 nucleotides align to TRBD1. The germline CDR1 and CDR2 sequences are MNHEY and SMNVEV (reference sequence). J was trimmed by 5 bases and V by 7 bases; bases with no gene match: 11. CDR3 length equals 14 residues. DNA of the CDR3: TGTGCCAGCACCCGACAGGGAGCTTTGGACGAGCAGTACTTC. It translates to CASTRQGALDEQYF.

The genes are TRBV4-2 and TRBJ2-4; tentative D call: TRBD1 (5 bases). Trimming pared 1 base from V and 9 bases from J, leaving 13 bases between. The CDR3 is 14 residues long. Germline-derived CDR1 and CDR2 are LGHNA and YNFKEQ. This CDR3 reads CASSQVDGAGIQYF. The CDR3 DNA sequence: TGTGCCAGCAGCCAAGTCGATGGGGCCGGCATTCAGTACTTC.

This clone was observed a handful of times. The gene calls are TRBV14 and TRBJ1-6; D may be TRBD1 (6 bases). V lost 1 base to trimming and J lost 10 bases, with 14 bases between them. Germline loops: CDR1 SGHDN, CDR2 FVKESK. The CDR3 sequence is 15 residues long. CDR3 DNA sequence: TGTGCCAGCAGCCAAGTGGACAGTCTGGAGTCACCCCTCCACTTT. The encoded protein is CASSQVDSLESPLHF.

The CDR3 nucleotides read TGCGCCAGCAGCCGACAGACACTAACGAACACCGGGGAGCTGTTTTTT. It codes for CASSRQTLTNTGELFF. The rearrangement joins TRBV5-1 to TRBJ2-2, with D possibly being TRBD1 (5 bases). Germline CDR1 SGHRS, CDR2 YFSETQ. V was clipped by 4 bases and J by 0 bases, with 13 bases between them. This CDR3 has 16 amino acids.

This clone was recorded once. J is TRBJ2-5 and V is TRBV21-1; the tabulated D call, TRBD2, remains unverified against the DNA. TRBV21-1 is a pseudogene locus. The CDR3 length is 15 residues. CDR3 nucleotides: TGTGCCAGCAGCAATCGGACTAGCCCTAAAGAGACCCAGTACTTC. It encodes CASSNRTSPKETQYF.

CDR3 nucleotide sequence: TGTGCCAGCAAAGGTAGCGGGTACGCCCAAGAGACCCAGTACTTC. Translating it yields CASKGSGYAQETQYF. This chain joins TRBV28 and TRBJ2-5, with TRBD2 identical over 7 bases. Germline assignment: CDR1 MDHEN and CDR2 SYDVKM. The length of the CDR3 is 15 residues. V shed 7 bases and J 1 base; nucleotides not matched to a gene: 9. Full variable domain (outside the CDR3, taken from reference TRBV28 and TRBJ2-5): DVKVTQSSRYLVKRTGEKVFLECVQDMDHENMFWYRQDPGLGLRLIYFSYDVKMKEKGDIPEGYSVSREKKERFSLILESASTNQTSMYLCASKGSGYAQETQYFGPGTRLLVL.

The CDR3 here is CASSDSAAGELFF. For the CDR3, the DNA is TGTGCCAGCAGTGACTCTGCGGCCGGGGAGCTGTTTTTT. The rearrangement uses TRBV6-4 and TRBJ2-2; no clear D. Germline V gives CDR1 MRHNA, CDR2 SNTAGT. The germline V and J ends were trimmed by 0 bases and 6 bases, with 5 bases remaining between them. This CDR3 has 13 residues.

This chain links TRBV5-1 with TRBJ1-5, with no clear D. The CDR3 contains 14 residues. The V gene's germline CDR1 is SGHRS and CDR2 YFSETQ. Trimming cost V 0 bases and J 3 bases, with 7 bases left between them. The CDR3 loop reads CASSLGQNNQPQHF. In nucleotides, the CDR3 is TGCGCCAGCAGCTTGGGGCAAAACAATCAGCCCCAGCATTTT.

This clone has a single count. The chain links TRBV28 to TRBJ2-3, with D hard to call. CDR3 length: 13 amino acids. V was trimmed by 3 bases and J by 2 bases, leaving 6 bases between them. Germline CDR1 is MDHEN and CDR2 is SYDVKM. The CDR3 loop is CASSFPLTDTQYF. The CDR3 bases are TGTGCCAGCAGTTTTCCTCTCACAGATACGCAGTATTTT.

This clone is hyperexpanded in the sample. The CDR3 region is CASSLGASGSYEQYF. CDR3 sequence (DNA): TGTGCCAGCAGCTTGGGGGCTAGCGGGTCCTACGAGCAGTACTTC. J is TRBJ2-7 and V is TRBV5-8; 8 bases align to TRBD2. The V gene's germline CDR1 is SGHTS and CDR2 YDEGEE. There are 15 residues in the CDR3. Trimming took 0 bases from V and 1 from J; bases not matched to a gene: 3. Filled out from reference TRBV5-8 and TRBJ2-7, the complete variable domain reads EAGVTQSPTHLIKTRGQQATLRCSPISGHTSVYWYQQALGLGLQFLLWYDEGEERNRGNFPPRFSGRQFPNYSSELNVNALELEDSALYLCASSLGASGSYEQYFGPGTRLTVT.

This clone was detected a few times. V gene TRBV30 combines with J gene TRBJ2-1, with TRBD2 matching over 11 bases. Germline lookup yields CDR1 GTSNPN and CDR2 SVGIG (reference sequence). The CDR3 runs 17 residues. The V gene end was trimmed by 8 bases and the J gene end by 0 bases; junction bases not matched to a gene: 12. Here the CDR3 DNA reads TGTGCCCGACGGGGACTAGCGGACATGAGCTCCTACAATGAGCAGTTCTTC. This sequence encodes CARRGLADMSSYNEQFF.

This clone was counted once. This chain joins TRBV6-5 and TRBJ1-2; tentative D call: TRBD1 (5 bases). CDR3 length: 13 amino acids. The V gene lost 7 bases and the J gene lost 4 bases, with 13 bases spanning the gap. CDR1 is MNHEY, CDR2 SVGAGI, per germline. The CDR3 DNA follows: TGTGCCAGCACCCCGGAAACAGGCTATGGCTACACCTTC. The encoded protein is CASTPETGYGYTF.

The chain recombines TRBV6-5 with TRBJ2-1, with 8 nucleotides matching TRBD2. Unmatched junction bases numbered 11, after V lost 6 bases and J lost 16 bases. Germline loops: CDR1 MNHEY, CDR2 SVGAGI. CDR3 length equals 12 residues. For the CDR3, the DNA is TGTGCCAGCAGGGGTCTAGCGGGTGAGCTTTTCTTC. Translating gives CASRGLAGELFF.

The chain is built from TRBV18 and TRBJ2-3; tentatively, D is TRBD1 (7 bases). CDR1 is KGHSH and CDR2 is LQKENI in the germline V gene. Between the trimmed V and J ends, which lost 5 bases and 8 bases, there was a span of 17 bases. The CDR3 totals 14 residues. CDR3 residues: CASSDSTGRRTQYF. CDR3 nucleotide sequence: TGTGCCAGCTCAGATTCGACAGGGAGGCGTACGCAGTATTTT.

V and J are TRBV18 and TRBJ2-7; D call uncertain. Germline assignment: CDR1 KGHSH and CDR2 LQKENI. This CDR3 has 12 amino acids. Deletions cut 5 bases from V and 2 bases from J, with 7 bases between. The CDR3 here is CASSSEPYEQYF. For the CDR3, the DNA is TGTGCCAGCTCATCTGAGCCCTACGAGCAGTACTTC.

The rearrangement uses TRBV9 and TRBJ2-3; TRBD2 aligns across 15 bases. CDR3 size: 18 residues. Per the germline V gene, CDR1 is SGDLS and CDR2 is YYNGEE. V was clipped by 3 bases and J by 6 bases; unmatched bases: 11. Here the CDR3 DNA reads TGTGCCAGCAGCGCCGCGGGACTAGCGGGAGGAGGTTGGGATACGCAGTATTTT. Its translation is CASSAAGLAGGGWDTQYF.

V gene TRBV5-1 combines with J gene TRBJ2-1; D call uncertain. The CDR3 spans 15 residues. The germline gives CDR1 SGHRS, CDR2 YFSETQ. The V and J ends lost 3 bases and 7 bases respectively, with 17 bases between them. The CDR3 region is CASSSTRVEPNEQFF. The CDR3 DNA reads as TGCGCCAGCAGCTCCACCCGGGTCGAACCGAATGAGCAGTTCTTC.

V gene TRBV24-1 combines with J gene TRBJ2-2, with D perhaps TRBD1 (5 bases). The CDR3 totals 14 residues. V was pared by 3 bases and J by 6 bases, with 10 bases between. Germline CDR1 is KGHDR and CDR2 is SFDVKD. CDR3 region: CATSDTRVAGELFF. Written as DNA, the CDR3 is TGTGCCACCAGTGATACCAGGGTGGCCGGGGAGCTGTTTTTT.

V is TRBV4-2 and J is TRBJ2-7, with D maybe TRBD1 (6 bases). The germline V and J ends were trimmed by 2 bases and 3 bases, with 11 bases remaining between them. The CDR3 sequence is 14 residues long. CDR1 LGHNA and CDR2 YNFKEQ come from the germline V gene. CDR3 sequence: CASSQKVGGYEQYF. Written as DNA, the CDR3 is TGTGCCAGCAGCCAAAAGGTAGGGGGCTACGAGCAGTACTTC.

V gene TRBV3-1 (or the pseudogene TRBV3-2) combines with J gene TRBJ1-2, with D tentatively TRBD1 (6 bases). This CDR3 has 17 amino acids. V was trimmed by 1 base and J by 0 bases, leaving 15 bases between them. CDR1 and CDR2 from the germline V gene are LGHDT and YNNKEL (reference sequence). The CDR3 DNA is TGTGCCAGCAGCCAAGGTGGGCAGGGGCGATCTAACTATGGCTACACCTTC. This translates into CASSQGGQGRSNYGYTF.

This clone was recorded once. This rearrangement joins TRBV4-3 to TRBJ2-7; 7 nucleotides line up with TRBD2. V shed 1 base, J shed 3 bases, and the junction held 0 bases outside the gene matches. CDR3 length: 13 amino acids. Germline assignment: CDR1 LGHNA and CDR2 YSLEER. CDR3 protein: CASSQGGGYEQYF. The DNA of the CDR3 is TGCGCCAGCAGCCAAGGGGGGGGCTACGAGCAGTACTTC.

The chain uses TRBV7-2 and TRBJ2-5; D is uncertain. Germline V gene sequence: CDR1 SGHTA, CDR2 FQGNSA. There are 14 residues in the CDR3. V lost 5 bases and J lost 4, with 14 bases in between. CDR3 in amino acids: CASSATKARETQYF. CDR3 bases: TGTGCCAGCAGCGCCACTAAGGCTCGAGAGACCCAGTACTTC.

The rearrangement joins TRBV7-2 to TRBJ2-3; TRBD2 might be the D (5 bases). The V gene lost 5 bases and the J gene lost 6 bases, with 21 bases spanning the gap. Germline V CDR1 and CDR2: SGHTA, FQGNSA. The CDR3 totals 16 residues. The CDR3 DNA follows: TGTGCCAGCAGCAACCTCGGAGGTGGTAGCGCCGATACGCAGTATTTT. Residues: CASSNLGGGSADTQYF. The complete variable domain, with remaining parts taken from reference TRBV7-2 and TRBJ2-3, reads GAGVSQSPSNKVTEKGKDVELRCDPISGHTALYWYRQSLGQGLEFLIYFQGNSAPDKSGLPSDRFSAERTGGSVSTLTIQRTQQEDSAVYLCASSNLGGGSADTQYFGPGTRLTVL.

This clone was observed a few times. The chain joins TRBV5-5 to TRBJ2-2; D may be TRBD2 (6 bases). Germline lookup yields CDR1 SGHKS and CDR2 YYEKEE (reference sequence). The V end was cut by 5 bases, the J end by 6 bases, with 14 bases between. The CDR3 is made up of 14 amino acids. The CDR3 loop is CASRKGTVAGELFF. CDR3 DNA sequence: TGTGCCAGCAGGAAAGGGACTGTCGCCGGGGAGCTGTTTTTT.

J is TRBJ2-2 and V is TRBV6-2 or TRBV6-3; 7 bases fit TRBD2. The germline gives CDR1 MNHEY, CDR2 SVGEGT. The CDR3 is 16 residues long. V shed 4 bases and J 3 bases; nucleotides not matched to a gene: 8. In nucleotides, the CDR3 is TGTGCCAGCAGTTTTGGTCTAGCGGTGGACACCGGGGAGCTGTTTTTT. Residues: CASSFGLAVDTGELFF.

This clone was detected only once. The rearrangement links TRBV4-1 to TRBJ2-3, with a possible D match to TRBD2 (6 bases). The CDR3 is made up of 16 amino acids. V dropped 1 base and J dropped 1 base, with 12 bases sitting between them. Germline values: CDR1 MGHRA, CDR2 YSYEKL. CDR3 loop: CASSQGDSTGTDTQYF. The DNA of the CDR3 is TGCGCCAGCAGCCAAGGGGACTCGACCGGCACAGATACGCAGTATTTT.

CDR3 residues: CASSLGTSGRGNEQFF. CDR3 in DNA: TGTGCCAGCAGCCTCGGGACTAGCGGGAGGGGCAATGAGCAGTTCTTC. The genes are TRBV11-3 and TRBJ2-1, with 16 nucleotides matching TRBD2. The J segment lost 6 bases and the V segment lost 5 bases, leaving 4 bases of the junction unmatched. The germline V gene encodes CDR1 SGHNT and CDR2 YENEEA. The CDR3 sequence is 16 residues long.

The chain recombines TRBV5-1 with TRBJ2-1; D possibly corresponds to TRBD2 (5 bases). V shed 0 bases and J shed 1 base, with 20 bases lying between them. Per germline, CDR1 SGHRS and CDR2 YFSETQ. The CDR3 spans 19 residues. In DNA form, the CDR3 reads TGCGCCAGCAGCTTGGAACCAGCGCGACAACGGGGTTCCTACAATGAGCAGTTCTTC. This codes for CASSLEPARQRGSYNEQFF.

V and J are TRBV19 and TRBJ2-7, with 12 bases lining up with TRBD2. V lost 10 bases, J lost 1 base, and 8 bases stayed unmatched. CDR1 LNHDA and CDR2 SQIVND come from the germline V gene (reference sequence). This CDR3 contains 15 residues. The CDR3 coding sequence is TGTGCCACCCATAATGGACTAGCGGGATCCTACGAGCAGTACTTC. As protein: CATHNGLAGSYEQYF. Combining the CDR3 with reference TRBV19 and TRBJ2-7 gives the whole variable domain DGGITQSPKYLFRKEGQNVTLSCEQNLNHDAMYWYRQDPGQGLRLIYYSQIVNDFQKGDIAEGYSVSREKKESFPLTVTSAQKNPTAFYLCATHNGLAGSYEQYFGPGTRLTVT.

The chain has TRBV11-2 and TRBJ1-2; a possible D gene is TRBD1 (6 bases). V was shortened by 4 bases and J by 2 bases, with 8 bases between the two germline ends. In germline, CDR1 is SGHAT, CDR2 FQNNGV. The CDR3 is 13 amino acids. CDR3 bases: TGTGCCAGCAGCTCCGACAGGAACTATGGCTACACCTTC. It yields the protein CASSSDRNYGYTF.